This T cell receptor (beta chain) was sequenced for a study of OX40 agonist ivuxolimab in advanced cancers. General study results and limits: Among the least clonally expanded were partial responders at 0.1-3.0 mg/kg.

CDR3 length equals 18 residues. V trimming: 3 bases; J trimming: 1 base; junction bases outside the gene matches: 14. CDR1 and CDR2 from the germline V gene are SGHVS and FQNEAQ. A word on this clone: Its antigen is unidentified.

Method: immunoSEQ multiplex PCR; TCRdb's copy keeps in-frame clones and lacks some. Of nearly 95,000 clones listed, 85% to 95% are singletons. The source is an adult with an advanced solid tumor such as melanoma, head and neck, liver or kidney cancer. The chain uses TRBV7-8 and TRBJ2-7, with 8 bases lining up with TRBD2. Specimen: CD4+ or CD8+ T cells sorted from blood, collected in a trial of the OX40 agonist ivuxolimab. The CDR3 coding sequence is TGTGCCAGCAGCTTCGGCGGGGGGCCGGGGGCCGCGTCCTACGAGCAGTACTTC. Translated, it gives CASSFGGGPGAASYEQYF.